This entry describes one T cell receptor beta chain. The CDR3 contains 15 residues. The V end was cut by 4 bases, the J end by 3 bases, with 13 bases between. CDR1 MNHEY and CDR2 SMNVEV come from the germline V gene (reference sequence). This entry is derived from a study of blood T cell repertoires in COVID-19. For the study at large: Material from acute and convalescent COVID-19 was sourced from the United States, Italy and Spain. PBMCs, B-cell-depleted T cells, or T cells provided the cDNA or gDNA that made up the material.

In the study's own analysis: Scientists estimated how many nucleated cells there were by amplifying reference gene primers. Profiling relied on immunoSEQ multiplex PCR, and the TCRdb table lists in-frame clones only, not all of them. That table furnishes V, J and clone size, whereas the DNA furnished D and trimming. Among several thousand clones listed, roughly 70% were seen once. Sample: peripheral blood. The TCR sequence derives from an older man with active COVID-19. This chain joins TRBV27 and TRBJ1-5; D ambiguous. CDR3 sequence (DNA): TGTGCCAGCAGTTCCGACACTTATTCCAATCAGCCCCAGCATTTT. This translates into CASSSDTYSNQPQHF.